This T cell receptor (beta chain) emerged from a study of cytomegalovirus exposure and HLA in healthy donors. The germline V gene has CDR1 KGHSH and CDR2 LQKENI. The CDR3 is 13 amino acids. V shed 4 bases and J shed 5 bases, with 11 bases lying between them. The PCR was carried out with 60 Vbeta primers and 13 Jbeta primers. The method was immunoSEQ multiplex PCR; TCRdb's version includes in-frame clones alone and lacks a portion of them. The profile covers about 130,000 clones, with around 70% appearing a single time and about 2.7% taken by the ten largest. This sequence joins TRBV18 and TRBJ1-1; D might be TRBD1 (5 bases). Specimen: PBMCs. The sequence was collected from a woman in her sixties in good health and CMV-seropositive. CDR3 in amino acids: CASSQGGATEAFF. The CDR3 DNA is TGTGCCAGCTCACAGGGAGGGGCGACTGAAGCTTTCTTT. Full variable domain (remainder filled in from reference TRBV18 and TRBJ1-1): NAGVMQNPRHLVRRRGQEARLRCSPMKGHSHVYWYRQLPEEGLKFMVYLQKENIIDESGMPKERFSAEFPKEGPSILRIQQVVRGDSAAYFCASSQGGATEAFFGQGTRLTVV.